This T cell receptor beta chain came from a study of blood T cell repertoires in COVID-19. Study information: Specimens from acute and convalescent COVID-19 originated in the United States, Italy and Spain.

Residents of about 25 US areas, aged about 18 to 95 years, made up the participants. Cohort assignment relied on participant-reported clinical history. Germline V lookup: CDR1 LGHNA, CDR2 YNFKEQ. Trimming removed 0 bases from V and 4 bases from J; junction bases left unmatched: 2. CDR3 length equals 16 residues. TCRdb's table, derived via immunoSEQ multiplex PCR, lists solely in-frame clones and lacks some. The sample has 270,000 or so clones, around 84% seen once. The genes are TRBV4-2 and TRBJ2-2; TRBD2 aligns across 10 bases. The clonotype originates from a woman aged 50 to 65 who had been exposed to COVID-19. Sequencing was carried out using PBMCs or T cells enriched from blood (not recorded which). CDR3 residues: CASSQDSGGPTGELFF. The DNA for the CDR3 is TGTGCCAGCAGCCAAGATAGCGGGGGGCCCACCGGGGAGCTGTTTTTT.